This T cell receptor beta chain is drawn from a study of blood T cells in healthy people across ages. Trimming took off 8 bases at V and 3 bases at J, with 8 bases between the two ends. The CDR3 runs to 11 residues. Germline-derived CDR1 and CDR2 are MGHDK and SYGVNS. This clonotype was detected ten times or more. A second PCR of 7 to 11 cycles used a sample-barcoded 5' primer and a J-beta primer mix. TCRdb ran MiXCR on the 5' RACE reads and lists one entry per CDR3 protein. In the table there are 750,000 to 950,000 distinct CDR3 sequences, around a quarter of which are singletons. This sample was also put to use in a study of T cells of mothers and their children. As reported in that work: Per 15 ul, 1.5 ug of RNA was used, with all extracted RNA going into cDNA synthesis.

The origin of this receptor is a boy aged 10-17 years in good health. The chain employs TRBV25-1 and TRBJ2-7; D unresolved. The sequenced sample consisted of blood. CDR3 loop: CASSDFYEQYF. DNA for the CDR3: TGTGCCAGCTCAGACTTCTACGAGCAGTACTTC.